These 27 T cell receptor beta chains were all obtained from the same sample, sequenced in a study of cytomegalovirus exposure and HLA in healthy donors. The PCR ran on 60 Vbeta and 13 Jbeta primers. TCRdb's table, derived via immunoSEQ multiplex PCR, lists solely in-frame clones and lacks some. The sample shows 50,000 to 70,000 clones, approximately 78% of them seen only once. The sequencing input was PBMCs. These receptors originate from a girl under 18 in good health and CMV-seropositive.

This CDR3 is CASSKVKEGLNYGYTF. DNA of the CDR3: TGTGCCAGCAGCAAAGTAAAAGAGGGTCTTAACTATGGCTACACCTTC. The chain joins TRBV21-1 to TRBJ1-2. TRBV21-1 is designated a pseudogene. The CDR3 contains 16 residues.

The chain links TRBV7-2 to TRBJ2-7; D gene uncertain. This CDR3 contains 11 residues. V lost 3 bases to trimming and J lost 4 bases, with 4 bases between them. Germline V gene data show CDR1 as SGHTA and CDR2 as FQGNSA. CDR3 sequence reads: CASSFKYEQYF. CDR3 DNA: TGTGCCAGCAGCTTCAAATACGAGCAGTACTTC.

This clone appeared a single time. The chain joins TRBV28 to TRBJ2-5; 7 nucleotides line up with TRBD2. The J call may be incorrect, as the DNA end agrees better with TRBJ2-7. Germline V CDR1 and CDR2: MDHEN, SYDVKM. This CDR3 region has 13 residues. The CDR3 DNA sequence: TGTGCCAGCAGGATTAGCGGGCCCTACGAGCAGTACTTC. Protein: CASRISGPYEQYF.

This clone was recorded only once. The chain is built from TRBV6-1 and TRBJ1-5; perhaps TRBD1 as D (6 bases). The CDR3 is made up of 13 amino acids. The V end was cut by 4 bases, the J end by 8 bases, with 12 bases between. Germline CDR1 reads MNHNS; CDR2 reads SASEGT. The CDR3 DNA is TGTGCCAGCAGTGTGAACAGGGCAGAGCCCCAGCATTTT. This sequence encodes CASSVNRAEPQHF.

This chain connects TRBV10-3 to TRBJ1-5; D uncertain. There are 15 residues in the CDR3. The germline gives CDR1 ENHRY, CDR2 SYGVKD. Trimming left V 4 bases short and J 2 bases short, with 12 bases between. CDR3 bases: TGTGCCATCAGTGGTCAGGAGGGAGGCAATCAGCCCCAGCATTTT. Translated: CAISGQEGGNQPQHF.

This chain joins TRBV28 and TRBJ2-1, with 15 bases fitting TRBD2. V lost 8 bases to trimming and J lost 3 bases; unmatched junction nucleotides: 5. CDR3 length equals 16 residues. CDR1 is MDHEN, CDR2 SYDVKM, per germline. In nucleotides, the CDR3 is TGTGCCAGCTGGACTAGCGGGAGGGGGAACTACAATGAGCAGTTCTTC. It specifies CASWTSGRGNYNEQFF.

V and J are TRBV6-1 and TRBJ1-5; 8 nucleotides line up with TRBD1. Per the germline V gene, CDR1 is MNHNS and CDR2 is SASEGT. V trimming: 10 bases; J trimming: 7 bases; junction bases outside the gene matches: 12. CDR3 size: 14 residues. The DNA of the CDR3 is TGTGCCACTATAGACAGGGGCCCTCGCCAGCCCCAGCATTTT. Residues: CATIDRGPRQPQHF.

The chain employs TRBV4-1 and TRBJ2-5; 12 bases align to TRBD2. After removal of 4 bases from V and 4 bases from J, the junction contained 4 bases not matched to a gene. The CDR3 spans 15 residues. From germline, CDR1 is MGHRA and CDR2 YSYEKL. CDR3 nucleotides: TGCGCCAGCAGCCCGGGACTAGCGGGCCGAGAGACCCAGTACTTC. Translating it yields CASSPGLAGRETQYF.

The chain recombines TRBV5-1 with TRBJ1-1; TRBD1 aligns across 7 bases. Germline assignment: CDR1 SGHRS and CDR2 YFSETQ. The CDR3 sequence is 13 residues long. With V trimmed by 4 bases and J by 4 bases, 4 bases remained unmatched. As DNA, the CDR3 is TGCGCCAGCAGCGTGGGACAGAGCACTGAAGCTTTCTTT. Its protein is CASSVGQSTEAFF. The variable domain in full, with the rest retrieved from reference TRBV5-1 and TRBJ1-1, is KAGVTQTPRYLIKTRGQQVTLSCSPISGHRSVSWYQQTPGQGLQFLFEYFSETQRNKGNFPGRFSGRQFSNSRSEMNVSTLELGDSALYLCASSVGQSTEAFFGQGTRLTVV.

CDR3 protein: CSVTNIGVTGELFF. CDR3 DNA sequence: TGCAGCGTAACCAATATAGGGGTAACCGGGGAGCTGTTTTTT. The chain joins TRBV29-1 to TRBJ2-2; possible D gene TRBD1, 5 bases. The germline V gene encodes CDR1 SQVTM and CDR2 ANQGSEA. Trimming cost V 6 bases and J 5 bases, with 16 bases left between them. The CDR3 is made up of 14 amino acids.

The gene calls are TRBV10-2 and TRBJ2-7, with D tentatively TRBD2 (6 bases). V lost 7 bases, J lost 0 bases, and 7 bases lay in between. The V gene's germline CDR1 is WSHSY and CDR2 SAAADI. The length of the CDR3 is 12 residues. DNA for the CDR3: TGCGCCAGCAAGGACTACTCCTACGAGCAGTACTTC. Protein: CASKDYSYEQYF.

V is TRBV7-2 and J is TRBJ2-1; 9 bases are shared with TRBD2. The junction had 9 bases not matched to a gene; V was cut back by 0 bases and J by 6 bases. CDR1 SGHTA and CDR2 FQGNSA come from the germline V gene. The CDR3 runs 17 residues. The CDR3 loop reads CASSLAQGGTSRNEQFF. In nucleotides, the CDR3 is TGTGCCAGCAGCTTAGCCCAAGGGGGGACTAGCCGCAATGAGCAGTTCTTC.

The chain couples TRBV4-2 to TRBJ1-1; the match to TRBD1 covers 7 bases. After removal of 0 bases from V and 1 base from J, the junction contained 11 bases not matched to a gene. The CDR3 is 18 amino acids. The V gene's germline CDR1 is LGHNA and CDR2 YNFKEQ. The CDR3 here is CASSQDEGALGRNTEAFF. CDR3 nucleotides: TGTGCCAGCAGCCAAGATGAGGGGGCCCTTGGAAGGAACACTGAAGCTTTCTTT.

The V gene is TRBV7-8, the J gene TRBJ2-7; D is unresolved. Per the germline V gene, CDR1 is SGHVS and CDR2 is FQNEAQ. V was trimmed by 4 bases and J by 2 bases, leaving 12 bases between them. CDR3 length: 14 residues. The CDR3 DNA sequence: TGTGCCAGCAGCTATGAAGCCGCAACCTACGAGCAGTACTTC. It yields the protein CASSYEAATYEQYF.

The chain carries TRBV18 and TRBJ1-3, with D maybe TRBD1 (6 bases). Germline V gene data show CDR1 as KGHSH and CDR2 as LQKENI. This CDR3 contains 16 residues. The V end was cut by 6 bases, the J end by 0 bases, with 15 bases between. CDR3 DNA sequence: TGTGCCAGCTCCGCGGTGACAGGTCACTCTGGAAACACCATATATTTT. It translates to CASSAVTGHSGNTIYF.

This rearrangement joins TRBV6-1 to TRBJ2-7; 8 bases fit TRBD2. Germline V gene lookup returns CDR1 MNHNS and CDR2 SASEGT. The CDR3 is made up of 15 amino acids. The V segment lost 6 bases and the J segment 1 base; nucleotides outside the gene matches: 8. CDR3 protein: CASSHSGGGSYEQYF. The CDR3 DNA is TGTGCCAGCAGCCACTCCGGGGGGGGATCCTACGAGCAGTACTTC.

The chain is built from TRBV9 and TRBJ2-5; 9 nucleotides agree with TRBD2. CDR3 size: 15 residues. J was trimmed by 3 bases and V by 0 bases; bases with no gene match: 3. The germline V gene has CDR1 SGDLS and CDR2 YYNGEE. Here the CDR3 reads CASSVAAGGKETQYF. CDR3 DNA: TGTGCCAGCAGCGTAGCAGCGGGGGGAAAAGAGACCCAGTACTTC.

The chain joins TRBV6-1 to TRBJ2-7; a possible D gene is TRBD1 (5 bases). This CDR3 is 14 amino acids long. V lost 10 bases to trimming and J lost 0 bases, with 16 bases between them. Per germline, CDR1 MNHNS and CDR2 SASEGT. For the CDR3, the DNA is TGTGCCATTAGCCAGGGTTCCCTCTCCTACGAGCAGTACTTC. Translated: CAISQGSLSYEQYF.

J is TRBJ1-2 and V is TRBV5-4; a weak D match, TRBD1 (6 bases). Trimming took off 3 bases at V and 4 bases at J, with 10 bases between the two ends. The length of the CDR3 is 13 residues. Germline CDR1 reads SGHNT; CDR2 reads YYREEE (reference sequence). CDR3 sequence reads: CASSSGQLYGYTF. The CDR3 nucleotides read TGTGCCAGCAGCTCCGGACAGCTCTATGGCTACACCTTC.

This clone was counted between two and nine times. Written as DNA, the CDR3 is TGTGCCAGCAGTGCAGGGTCCTATAGCAATCAGCCCCAGCATTTT. Its translation is CASSAGSYSNQPQHF. The rearrangement joins TRBV2 to TRBJ1-5; D is perhaps TRBD1 (5 bases). Trimming stripped 4 bases from V and 0 bases from J, with 10 bases between. Germline CDR1 reads SNHLY; CDR2 reads FYNNEI. The CDR3 has 15 amino acids.

V gene TRBV5-8 combines with J gene TRBJ1-2, with TRBD1 identical over 8 bases. This CDR3 region has 19 residues. J gave up 4 bases and V 4 bases, and 21 bases lay outside the gene matches. CDR1 SGHTS and CDR2 YDEGEE come from the germline V gene. CDR3 residues: CASSSNPPGQGGGTYGYTF. CDR3 coding DNA: TGTGCCAGCAGCAGCAACCCCCCCGGACAGGGAGGGGGTACCTATGGCTACACCTTC.

The chain links TRBV30 to TRBJ1-2, with D maybe TRBD1 (5 bases). There are 14 residues in the CDR3. The germline V and J ends were trimmed by 0 bases and 8 bases, with 16 bases remaining between them. The germline V gene has CDR1 GTSNPN and CDR2 SVGIG (reference sequence). The CDR3 DNA follows: TGTGCCTGGAGTGTACTAGCGGGGACCGGCGGCTACACCTTC. This gives the protein CAWSVLAGTGGYTF.

The V gene is TRBV5-1, the J gene TRBJ1-3, with D perhaps TRBD1 (5 bases). The germline V gene has CDR1 SGHRS and CDR2 YFSETQ. The CDR3 has 14 residues. The ends were cut back, 4 bases at V and 0 bases at J, with 8 bases in the middle. CDR3 nucleotide sequence: TGCGCCAGCAGCCCGACAGTCTCTGGAAACACCATATATTTT. Its translation is CASSPTVSGNTIYF.

The CDR3 loop is CASSEVPGTVMNTEAFF. CDR3 coding DNA: TGTGCCAGCAGTGAAGTACCCGGGACAGTCATGAACACTGAAGCTTTCTTT. This chain uses TRBV2 with TRBJ1-1, with 7 bases aligning to TRBD1. CDR3 length: 17 residues. Germline V lookup: CDR1 SNHLY, CDR2 FYNNEI. V gave up 1 base and J gave up 0 bases; unmatched junction bases: 8.

The J gene is TRBJ1-1, the V gene TRBV7-9; D may be TRBD1 (5 bases). The V gene's germline CDR1 is SEHNR and CDR2 FQNEAQ (reference sequence). The V gene lost 4 bases and the J gene lost 4 bases, with 19 bases spanning the gap. The CDR3 extends over 16 amino acids. CDR3 region: CASSYYNGPGGTEAFF. CDR3 nucleotides: TGTGCCAGCAGCTATTACAATGGGCCGGGGGGCACTGAAGCTTTCTTT.

The chain carries TRBV15 and TRBJ1-6; D is undetermined. Germline CDR1 is LNHNV and CDR2 is YYDKDF (reference sequence). There are 14 residues in the CDR3. V gave up 5 bases and J gave up 6 bases, with 11 bases separating them. CDR3 residues: CATSADNSNSPLHF. CDR3 DNA: TGTGCCACCAGCGCCGACAATAGTAATTCACCCCTCCACTTT.

This clone was seen a few times. The chain has TRBV5-1 and TRBJ2-1; maybe TRBD2 (5 bases). Germline V gene data show CDR1 as SGHRS and CDR2 as YFSETQ. Trimming left V 0 bases short and J 5 bases short, with 15 bases between. The CDR3 consists of 16 residues. The CDR3 DNA is TGCGCCAGCAGCTTGGGGGTGAGCAGCGGACACAATGAGCAGTTCTTC. It codes for CASSLGVSSGHNEQFF.